This entry lists 23 T cell receptor beta chains sequenced from one sample in a study of blood T cells in healthy people across ages. Primers used in a second PCR of about 7 to 12 cycles were a sample-barcoded 5' primer and a J-beta primer mix. In TCRdb, the 5' RACE reads were re-called with MiXCR into one record per CDR3 protein. Seen here are approximately 1.5 million distinct CDR3 sequences, roughly 30% observed once, and the top ten hold approximately 10%. Sequencing input: blood. Every receptor here comes from a woman aged 30 to 39 in good health.

The V call is TRBV21-1, the J call TRBJ1-2; TRBD1 is the table's D call, not checked against the DNA. TRBV21-1 constitutes a pseudogene. The CDR3 has 15 residues. For the CDR3, the DNA is TGTGCCAGCAGCCGCGCCTTGAGGGGGACCTATGGCTACACCTTC. This codes for CASSRALRGTYGYTF.

This clonotype appeared a few times. The rearrangement links TRBV20-1 to TRBJ2-3, with D perhaps TRBD1 (5 bases). CDR1 and CDR2 (germline): DFQATT, SNEGSKA (reference sequence). The length of the CDR3 is 15 residues. Deletions cut 0 bases from V and 2 bases from J, with 12 bases between. This chain's CDR3 is CSARDATEYTDTQYF. Written as DNA, the CDR3 is TGCAGTGCTAGAGATGCGACAGAGTACACAGATACGCAGTATTTT.

This clonotype has ten or more counts. DNA of the CDR3: TGTGCCAGCAGCTCCGGGACTAGGCAAGAGCAGTACTTC. It is translated as CASSSGTRQEQYF. V gene TRBV7-9 combines with J gene TRBJ2-7, with 8 bases fitting TRBD2. Germline CDR1 reads SEHNR; CDR2 reads FQNEAQ (reference sequence). Unmatched junction bases numbered 6, after V lost 4 bases and J lost 7 bases. The CDR3 length is 13 residues.

The chain has TRBV6-6 and TRBJ1-2; 12 nucleotides line up with TRBD1. CDR1 and CDR2 from the germline V gene are MNHNY and SVGAGI (reference sequence). The ends lost 5 bases at V and 6 bases at J; junction bases unmatched: 7. The CDR3 consists of 15 residues. Written as DNA, the CDR3 is TGTGCCAGCAGTGGGGGGACAGGGGGCGACGATGGCTACACCTTC. Translation gives CASSGGTGGDDGYTF.

A few counts support this clonotype. The chain employs TRBV5-1 and TRBJ2-7; 7 nucleotides agree with TRBD2. V trimming: 1 base; J trimming: 1 base; junction bases outside the gene matches: 5. Germline values: CDR1 SGHRS, CDR2 YFSETQ. The CDR3 has 15 amino acids. CDR3 nucleotide sequence: TGCGCCAGCAGCTTGATTGCTAGCGGATCCTACGAGCAGTACTTC. This gives the protein CASSLIASGSYEQYF.

The chain carries TRBV6-1 and TRBJ1-1, with 8 nucleotides matching TRBD1. CDR1 and CDR2 from the germline V gene are MNHNS and SASEGT. J lost 1 base, V lost 9 bases, and 7 bases had no gene match. CDR3 size: 14 residues. The CDR3 DNA follows: TGTGCCAGTAAAACCGGGACAGGGAACACTGAAGCTTTCTTT. This gives the protein CASKTGTGNTEAFF.

This clonotype showed up just a few times. V gene TRBV12-3 or TRBV12-4 combines with J gene TRBJ1-2, with 9 nucleotides matching TRBD1. CDR3 length equals 16 residues. Losses at the gene ends were 5 bases for V and 4 bases for J; bases not matched to a gene: 11. CDR3 DNA sequence: TGTGCCAGCAGTACCCCGGACAGGGGCTGGTTCTATGGCTACACCTTC. Translation gives CASSTPDRGWFYGYTF.

This chain links TRBV20-1 with TRBJ2-2; D is undetermined. This CDR3 spans 13 amino acids. With 2 bases removed from V and 5 bases from J, the gap between germline ends came to 9 bases. Germline CDR1 reads DFQATT; CDR2 reads SNEGSKA (reference sequence). The DNA of the CDR3 is TGCAGTGCTAGAAAACAGCTAACCGGGGAGCTGTTTTTT. Protein product: CSARKQLTGELFF.

This clonotype was picked up a small number of times. The rearrangement links TRBV7-9 to TRBJ1-1, with D perhaps TRBD1 (6 bases). Germline V lookup: CDR1 SEHNR, CDR2 FQNEAQ (reference sequence). Trimming shortened V by 7 bases and J by 8 bases, and 14 bases separated the two germline ends. The CDR3 covers 12 residues. The CDR3 region is CASIRTEEEAFF. The CDR3 nucleotides are TGTGCCAGCATCAGGACAGAAGAGGAAGCTTTCTTT.

V is TRBV9 and J is TRBJ2-5, with unresolved D. The V end lost 0 bases, the J end lost 7 bases, and 4 bases lay between the germline ends. The CDR3 is 11 amino acids. CDR1 and CDR2 from the germline V gene are SGDLS and YYNGEE. The CDR3 sequence: CASSVEGTQYF. The CDR3 bases are TGTGCCAGCAGCGTAGAGGGGACCCAGTACTTC.

This clonotype showed up just a few times. One base away lies a much larger clone, so this may be a sequencing read error. J is TRBJ1-2 and V is TRBV20-1; the D gene is possibly TRBD1 (5 bases). Looked up from germline, CDR1 is DFQATT and CDR2 is SNEGSKA (reference sequence). The CDR3 sequence is 14 residues long. V dropped 0 bases and J dropped 7 bases, with 15 bases sitting between them. CDR3 loop: CSARDPAGGSGYTF. The CDR3 DNA sequence: TGCAGTGCTAGAGATCCCGCGGGGGGTTCTGGCTACACCTTC.

Remarks on this clonotype: A read error may account for a junction end that differs from germline. The chain couples TRBV6-2 or TRBV6-3 to TRBJ2-7; the D gene is possibly TRBD1 (6 bases). CDR1 MNHEY and CDR2 SVGEGT come from the germline V gene. CDR3 size: 13 residues. The DNA for the CDR3 is TGTGCCAGCGGCGCGACAGGAGCTTACGGGCAGTACTTC. The encoded protein is CASGATGAYGQYF.

This clonotype was counted between two and nine times. This rearrangement joins TRBV5-1 to TRBJ2-3; perhaps TRBD2 as D (5 bases). This CDR3 contains 15 residues. CDR1 and CDR2 from the germline V gene are SGHRS and YFSETQ. V shed 4 bases and J shed 0 bases, with 12 bases lying between them. The CDR3 spells CASSLSGYSTDTQYF. The CDR3 DNA follows: TGCGCCAGCAGCCTTTCGGGGTACAGCACAGATACGCAGTATTTT.

CDR3 bases: TGCAGTGCTATGGCAGACACTGAAGCTTTCTTT. Its translation is CSAMADTEAFF. The chain employs TRBV20-1 and TRBJ1-1, with D hard to call. CDR1 is DFQATT and CDR2 is SNEGSKA in the germline V gene (reference sequence). V lost 4 bases, J lost 3 bases, and 6 bases lay in between. The CDR3 length is 11 residues.

This clonotype was observed a few times. The rearrangement links TRBV2 to TRBJ2-1, with D possibly being TRBD2 (6 bases). Trimming took off 5 bases at V and 6 bases at J, with 11 bases between the two ends. Germline V CDR1 and CDR2: SNHLY, FYNNEI. CDR3 size: 13 residues. CDR3 coding DNA: TGTGCCAGCAGTCCAGGGACTTTCAATGAGCAGTTCTTC. This codes for CASSPGTFNEQFF.

This clonotype occurred many times. The V and J genes are TRBV5-1 and TRBJ2-1; the match to TRBD2 covers 7 bases. Unmatched junction bases numbered 10, after V lost 4 bases and J lost 3 bases. The CDR3 runs to 16 residues. In germline, CDR1 is SGHRS, CDR2 YFSETQ. CDR3 loop: CASSPGVLAVYNEQFF. In DNA, the CDR3 is TGCGCCAGCAGCCCCGGAGTTCTAGCGGTCTACAATGAGCAGTTCTTC.

This clonotype occurred many times. The rearrangement uses TRBV29-1 and TRBJ2-3; D is ambiguous. V was cut by 5 bases and J by 4 bases, with 4 bases left in between. This CDR3 comprises 10 residues. Germline CDR1 reads SQVTM; CDR2 reads ANQGSEA. The CDR3 loop reads CSVSPDTQYF. The CDR3 DNA sequence: TGCAGCGTTTCCCCAGATACGCAGTATTTT.

V and J are TRBV28 and TRBJ1-2; a possible D gene is TRBD1 (5 bases). Looked up from germline, CDR1 is MDHEN and CDR2 is SYDVKM. CDR3 length: 12 amino acids. Here the CDR3 reads CGSWGFSLGYTF. The CDR3 bases are TGTGGGTCCTGGGGGTTTAGTCTCGGCTACACCTTC.

The chain couples TRBV6-6 to TRBJ1-5; no clear D. V lost 6 bases to trimming and J lost 4 bases, with 19 bases between them. Germline lookup yields CDR1 MNHNY and CDR2 SVGAGI (reference sequence). The CDR3 loop spans 16 amino acids. DNA of the CDR3: TGTGCCAGCAGCCGTACACCCCCTCCCTCAAATCAGCCCCAGCATTTT. It codes for CASSRTPPPSNQPQHF.

J is TRBJ2-6 and V is TRBV20-1, with a tentative D call TRBD1 (5 bases). The germline gives CDR1 DFQATT, CDR2 SNEGSKA (reference sequence). The CDR3 runs 17 residues. V dropped 0 bases and J dropped 0 bases, with 12 bases sitting between them. As DNA, the CDR3 is TGCAGTGCTAGAGACAGGGAATCTCTCTCTGGGGCCAACGTCCTGACTTTC. Translation: CSARDRESLSGANVLTF.

The chain has TRBV7-2 and TRBJ2-5; the D gene could be TRBD1 or TRBD2 (5 bases each). This CDR3 is 14 amino acids long. CDR1 and CDR2 (germline): SGHTA, FQGNSA. The V end was cut by 1 base, the J end by 7 bases, with 13 bases between. CDR3 coding DNA: TGTGCCAGCAGCTTAGAAGGTGGGGCGGGGACCCAGTACTTC. Translation gives CASSLEGGAGTQYF.

The genes are TRBV11-2 and TRBJ2-1; the match to TRBD2 covers 8 bases. The CDR3 runs to 14 residues. Trimming cost V 7 bases and J 6 bases; bases outside gene matches: 8. Germline V gene lookup returns CDR1 SGHAT and CDR2 FQNNGV. CDR3 bases: TGTGCCAGCAACTCCCACCGGGGGGGCAATGAGCAGTTCTTC. Amino acids: CASNSHRGGNEQFF.

The rearrangement links TRBV6-1 to TRBJ1-5; unclear D gene. The CDR3 is made up of 15 amino acids. V shed 7 bases and J shed 6 bases, with 19 bases lying between them. CDR1 is MNHNS and CDR2 is SASEGT in the germline V gene. CDR3 nucleotides: TGTGCCAGCAATCCCAATGACTTGGGCAGTCAGCCCCAGCATTTT. This sequence encodes CASNPNDLGSQPQHF.